This passage covers 9 T cell receptor beta chains from one sample sequenced in a study of blood T cell repertoires in COVID-19. Sequencing was performed with immunoSEQ multiplex PCR; in TCRdb, only in-frame clones are kept and a portion is missing. Among a few hundred thousand clones listed, about 90% were seen once. The sequenced sample was peripheral blood. These receptors were taken from a woman in her twenties or thirties with COVID-19, enrolled during active disease.

In its sample, this clone was seen a few times. This chain joins TRBV18 and TRBJ2-7; 10 bases align to TRBD1. Germline CDR1 KGHSH, CDR2 LQKENI. Losses at the gene ends were 4 bases for V and 6 bases for J; bases not matched to a gene: 6. This CDR3 comprises 14 residues. The CDR3 DNA reads TGTGCCAGCTCACTAGGAGACAGGGGGCGCGAGCAGTACTTC. The encoded protein is CASSLGDRGREQYF.

CDR3 DNA: TGCGCCAGCAGTGGCAGGGCCGAGCAGTACGTC. Encoded protein: CASSGRAEQYV. The chain employs TRBV5-1 and TRBJ2-7, with D perhaps matching TRBD1 (5 bases). With 5 bases removed from V and 6 bases from J, the gap between germline ends came to 9 bases. The CDR3 runs 11 residues. CDR1 is SGHRS and CDR2 is YFSETQ in the germline V gene.

This clone was recorded a few times. The chain has TRBV4-1 and TRBJ2-2; D is perhaps TRBD2 (6 bases). V was pared by 0 bases and J by 5 bases, with 10 bases between. The CDR3 spans 15 residues. Per germline, CDR1 MGHRA and CDR2 YSYEKL. The CDR3 loop reads CASSQEASATGELFF. The CDR3 coding sequence is TGCGCCAGCAGCCAAGAGGCTAGCGCAACCGGGGAGCTGTTTTTT.

The chain joins TRBV4-3 to TRBJ2-1, with D maybe TRBD2 (6 bases). Germline CDR1 is LGHNA and CDR2 is YSLEER. With 1 base removed from V and 10 bases from J, the gap between germline ends came to 14 bases. The CDR3 loop spans 14 amino acids. The CDR3 DNA follows: TGCGCCAGCAGCCAAGGGGTCGGGACTCGGGAGCAGTTCTTC. It encodes CASSQGVGTREQFF.

CDR3 coding DNA: TGTGCTAGTGCCGTACAGGGGACGGAGACCCAGTACTTC. It specifies CASAVQGTETQYF. V and J are TRBV12-5 and TRBJ2-5, with 7 bases aligning to TRBD1. Germline V gives CDR1 LGHNT, CDR2 FRNRAP. The CDR3 spans 13 residues. Unmatched junction bases numbered 7, after V lost 7 bases and J lost 5 bases.

This chain links TRBV9 with TRBJ1-1, with D possibly being TRBD1 (5 bases). The germline CDR1 and CDR2 sequences are SGDLS and YYNGEE. This CDR3 contains 15 residues. The V gene lost 0 bases and the J gene lost 1 base, with 10 bases spanning the gap. CDR3 residues: CASSVDGQGNTEAFF. In DNA, the CDR3 is TGTGCCAGCAGCGTAGATGGGCAGGGGAACACTGAAGCTTTCTTT. The entire variable domain, with the rest obtained from reference TRBV9 and TRBJ1-1, is as follows: DSGVTQTPKHLITATGQRVTLRCSPRSGDLSVYWYQQSLDQGLQFLIQYYNGEERAKGNILERFSAQQFPDLHSELNLSSLELGDSALYFCASSVDGQGNTEAFFGQGTRLTVV.

The chain's CDR3 is CASSLNGGYSNEQFF. As DNA, the CDR3 is TGTGCCAGCAGCTTAAACGGGGGGTACTCCAATGAGCAGTTCTTC. This chain uses TRBV7-2 with TRBJ2-1, with 7 nucleotides matching TRBD2. Germline V gives CDR1 SGHTA, CDR2 FQGNSA. J was trimmed by 6 bases and V by 2 bases; bases with no gene match: 7. This CDR3 region has 15 residues.

This clone has just one count. This chain uses TRBV10-3 with TRBJ1-2, with D possibly matching TRBD1 (5 bases). CDR1 and CDR2 from the germline V gene are ENHRY and SYGVKD. Trimming removed 4 bases at V and 5 bases at J, with 8 bases between. The CDR3 is made up of 12 amino acids. The CDR3: CAISADSYGYTF. DNA for the CDR3: TGTGCCATCAGTGCTGACAGTTATGGCTACACCTTC.

V is TRBV24-1 and J is TRBJ2-5; D is undetermined. This CDR3 contains 15 residues. Trimming shortened V by 0 bases and J by 0 bases, and 7 bases separated the two germline ends. Germline CDR1 reads KGHDR; CDR2 reads SFDVKD. For the CDR3, the DNA is TGTGCCACCAGTGATTTGCAACAAGACCAAGAGACCCAGTACTTC. Its protein is CATSDLQQDQETQYF.